This T cell receptor beta chain was captured in a study of response to subunit inactivated influenza vaccine. In its sample, this clonotype was seen many times. Its antigen remains unidentified. Study conclusions and caveats: Only a handful of new T cells, the authors suggested, are recruited with each seasonal influenza vaccination.

CDR1 DFQATT and CDR2 SNEGSKA come from the germline V gene (reference sequence). The CDR3 spans 13 residues. V was pared by 7 bases and J by 0 bases, with 4 bases of the junction left unmatched. MiXCR, applied by TCRdb to the RT-PCR reads, yields one record per CDR3 protein. In the table there are roughly 650,000 distinct CDR3 sequences, roughly 15% of which are singletons. The receptor was isolated from a man between 45 and 60 years old who received an inactivated influenza vaccine. The sample here was PBMCs from blood, taken less than 15 days before vaccination. J is TRBJ2-7 and V is TRBV20-1, with 9 bases identical to TRBD1. CDR3 in DNA: TGCAGTGTCTACAGGGGGCTCTCCTACGAGCAGTACTTC. Amino acids: CSVYRGLSYEQYF.